The clone carrying this T cell receptor beta chain came up a few times. Its cognate antigen is unknown. Sample time point: newly diagnosed GD, antithyroid drugs for less than 3 months. TCR sequences were obtained from RNA taken from PBMCs. V lost 4 bases to trimming and J lost 7 bases; unmatched junction nucleotides: 17. Per the germline V gene, CDR1 is SGHRS and CDR2 is YFSETQ. This CDR3 has 18 amino acids. These data come from a study of regulatory T cells in long-lasting Graves disease. Whole-study context: Antithyroid drug exposure in newly diagnosed Graves' patients had lasted under 3 months. Overall study findings and caveats: A limited number of samples was an acknowledged limitation.

Libraries of TCR beta came from iRepertoire HTBI primers plus Arm-PCR of CDR3 regions. TCRdb redid the calling of the multiplex PCR reads with MiXCR, one entry per CDR3 protein. The sample gives some 460,000 distinct CDR3 sequences, about 17% of which show up once; more than 9% is in the top ten. These data were also reused for a study on T cells in Graves' hyperthyroidism and ophthalmopathy. From that second work: Patients aged 18 to 65 had newly diagnosed hyperthyroidism that had lasted under 2 months. When the TCR CDR3 underwent first-round RT-PCR, the HTBI primer set was used.

J is TRBJ2-2 and V is TRBV5-1; 9 nucleotides line up with TRBD2. The clonotype was recovered from a middle-aged man with Graves disease. The specimen comprised peripheral blood mononuclear cells (PBMCs), sampled at new diagnosis, from a patient treated with antithyroid drugs. The CDR3 DNA reads as TGCGCCAGCAGCCCGGGAGACGGCGGGAGGGCGTCCTTCGGGGAGCTGTTTTTT. Its translation: CASSPGDGGRASFGELFF. The whole variable domain, filled in from reference TRBV5-1 and TRBJ2-2, reads KAGVTQTPRYLIKTRGQQVTLSCSPISGHRSVSWYQQTPGQGLQFLFEYFSETQRNKGNFPGRFSGRQFSNSRSEMNVSTLELGDSALYLCASSPGDGGRASFGELFFGEGSRLTVL.